These 12 T cell receptor beta chains were sequenced from one sample in a study of regulatory T cells in long-lasting Graves disease. TCR beta libraries were built with iRepertoire HTBI primers and Arm-PCR of CDR3 regions. Using its own MiXCR run on the multiplex PCR reads, TCRdb lists one record per CDR3 protein. The sample has roughly 400,000 distinct CDR3 sequences, 21% seen once. Specified time point: persistent/refractory GD, antithyroid drugs over 5 years with positive TRAb. The TCR library was prepared using RNA isolated from PBMCs. This material consisted of peripheral blood mononuclear cells (PBMCs), taken when the disease was refractory, from a patient treated with antithyroid drugs. The receptors were gathered from a female donor with Graves disease.

This clonotype was found many times. V usage is TRBV19 and J usage is TRBJ1-2; no reliable D call. Germline V gene lookup returns CDR1 LNHDA and CDR2 SQIVND (reference sequence). The CDR3 length is 12 residues. V was clipped by 7 bases and J by 7 bases, with 13 bases between them. In nucleotides, the CDR3 is TGTGCCAGTAATCCAGGAAATCGTGGCTACACCTTC. Translating gives CASNPGNRGYTF.

This clonotype was observed at least ten times. The chain combines TRBV29-1 with TRBJ2-5, with 8 bases lining up with TRBD2. Germline V gives CDR1 SQVTM, CDR2 ANQGSEA. V gave up 4 bases and J gave up 4 bases; unmatched junction bases: 11. The CDR3 contains 15 residues. CDR3 in amino acids: CSVGEGGGRGETQYF. CDR3 in DNA: TGCAGCGTTGGGGAAGGCGGGGGGAGAGGAGAGACCCAGTACTTC.

This clonotype was seen at least ten times. The chain is built from TRBV19 and TRBJ1-4; D remains ambiguous. The CDR3 covers 12 residues. V lost 8 bases to trimming and J lost 4 bases, with 8 bases between them. Germline-derived CDR1 and CDR2 are LNHDA and SQIVND (reference sequence). Here the CDR3 reads CASSSNNEKLFF. The CDR3 coding sequence is TGTGCCAGTTCGTCGAATAATGAAAAACTGTTTTTT.

On this clonotype itself: This sequence may be a read error, since a much larger clone differs from it by one base. Likely a read error: the CDR3 ends without its conserved phenylalanine or tryptophan. This chain connects TRBV20-1 to TRBJ2-7; 9 bases align to TRBD2. The J segment lost 2 bases and the V segment lost 3 bases, leaving 2 bases of the junction unmatched. This CDR3 has 13 residues. Germline CDR1 DFQATT, CDR2 SNEGSKA (reference sequence). The CDR3 reads CSARTSGAYEQYL. The CDR3 DNA sequence: TGCAGTGCTAGGACTAGCGGTGCCTACGAGCAGTACCTC.

This chain joins TRBV15 and TRBJ2-3, with 9 positions matching TRBD2. This CDR3 spans 17 amino acids. The germline CDR1 and CDR2 sequences are LNHNV and YYDKDF (reference sequence). J gave up 5 bases and V 0 bases, and 9 bases lay outside the gene matches. The CDR3, as DNA: TGTGCCACCAGCAGAGAACGGGCTAGCGGGATAGGAGATACGCAGTATTTT. Its protein is CATSRERASGIGDTQYF.

Comments on this clonotype: This may come from a read error, since a much larger clone is one base off. CDR3 nucleotides: TGTGCCAGCAGTGAACTAGCGGGAGCATCGCGCGAGCAGTTCTTC. Translating gives CASSELAGASREQFF. The chain has TRBV6-1 and TRBJ2-5, with 10 bases matching TRBD2. With the DNA end fitting TRBJ2-1 better, the J assignment may be wrong. The CDR3 is 15 residues long. Germline CDR1 MNHNS, CDR2 SASEGT.

The gene calls are TRBV7-9 and TRBJ2-7, with 7 bases aligning to TRBD2. In germline, CDR1 is SEHNR, CDR2 FQNEAQ (reference sequence). After removal of 1 base from V and 3 bases from J, the junction contained 3 bases not matched to a gene. This CDR3 region has 14 residues. Here the CDR3 reads CASSLEASGYEQYF. The CDR3 DNA reads as TGTGCCAGCAGCTTAGAGGCTAGCGGCTACGAGCAGTACTTC.

This clonotype was seen repeatedly, ten times or more. The rearrangement links TRBV28 to TRBJ2-7; D gene unclear. The CDR3 consists of 13 residues. The V gene lost 3 bases and the J gene lost 3 bases, with 9 bases spanning the gap. Germline V gives CDR1 MDHEN, CDR2 SYDVKM. This chain's CDR3 is CASSFYRNYEQYF. The CDR3 nucleotides are TGTGCCAGCAGTTTCTACAGAAACTACGAGCAGTACTTC.

This clonotype was counted only a few times. V and J are TRBV24-1 and TRBJ1-5, with a weak D call TRBD1 (5 bases). From germline, CDR1 is KGHDR and CDR2 SFDVKD. V was cut by 4 bases and J by 5 bases, with 17 bases left in between. CDR3 length equals 16 residues. CDR3 coding DNA: TGTGCCACCAGTGAAGGGACGTCGGACAAATATCAGCCCCAGCATTTT. Translation gives CATSEGTSDKYQPQHF.

The sample holds a few counts of this clonotype. This chain connects TRBV13 to TRBJ2-3, with D possibly TRBD2 on 6 matching bases. Per the germline V gene, CDR1 is PRHDT and CDR2 is FYEKMQ (reference sequence). V lost 7 bases and J lost 4, with 27 bases in between. This CDR3 comprises 18 residues. The CDR3 is CASIPQSGPGRTPDTQYF. The CDR3 nucleotides are TGTGCCAGCATCCCACAAAGTGGCCCCGGGAGAACCCCAGATACGCAGTATTTT.

On this clonotype itself: No conserved phenylalanine or tryptophan ends this CDR3, so it is likely a read error. The chain carries TRBV12-3 or TRBV12-4 and TRBJ2-1; the D gene is possibly TRBD2 (6 bases). Trimming pared 7 bases from V and 0 bases from J, leaving 10 bases between. The CDR3 loop spans 14 amino acids. CDR3: CASTGGPSYNEQFL. The CDR3 coding sequence is TGTGCCAGCACCGGAGGGCCCTCCTACAATGAGCAGTTCCTC.

The chain employs TRBV20-1 and TRBJ2-7; 10 bases match TRBD1. V shed 0 bases and J 3 bases; nucleotides not matched to a gene: 11. The CDR3 is 17 amino acids. CDR1 is DFQATT, CDR2 SNEGSKA, per germline (reference sequence). The CDR3 here is CSARDPYPGTGDYEQYF. CDR3 bases: TGCAGTGCTAGAGATCCATACCCCGGGACAGGGGACTACGAGCAGTACTTC.